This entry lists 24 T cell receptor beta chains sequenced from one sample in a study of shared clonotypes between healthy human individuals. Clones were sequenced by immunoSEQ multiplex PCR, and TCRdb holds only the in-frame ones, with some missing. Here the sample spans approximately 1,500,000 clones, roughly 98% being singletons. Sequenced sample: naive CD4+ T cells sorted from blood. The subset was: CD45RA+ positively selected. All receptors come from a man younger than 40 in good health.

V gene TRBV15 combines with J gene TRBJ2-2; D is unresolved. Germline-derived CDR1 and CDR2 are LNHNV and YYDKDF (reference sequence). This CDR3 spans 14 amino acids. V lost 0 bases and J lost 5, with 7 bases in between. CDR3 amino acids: CATSRDRETGELFF. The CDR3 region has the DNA TGTGCCACCAGCAGAGATCGAGAGACCGGGGAGCTGTTTTTT.

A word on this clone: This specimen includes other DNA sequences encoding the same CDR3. The CDR3 protein is CASSLAGEQYF. In DNA form, the CDR3 reads TGCGCCAGCAGCTTGGCGGGTGAGCAGTACTTC. The genes are TRBV5-1 and TRBJ2-7; D call uncertain. Germline values: CDR1 SGHRS, CDR2 YFSETQ. V lost 0 bases and J lost 7, with 5 bases in between. The CDR3 loop spans 11 amino acids.

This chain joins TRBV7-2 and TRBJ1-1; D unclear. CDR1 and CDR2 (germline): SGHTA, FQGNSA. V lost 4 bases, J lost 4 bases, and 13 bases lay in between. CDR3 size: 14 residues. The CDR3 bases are TGTGCCAGCAGCTATCGGGTAGGAGGCACTGAAGCTTTCTTT. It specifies CASSYRVGGTEAFF.

The CDR3 sequence: CASSVALASETQYF. The CDR3 DNA follows: TGTGCCAGCAGCGTAGCCCTAGCCTCGGAGACCCAGTACTTC. The chain recombines TRBV9 with TRBJ2-5; perhaps TRBD2 as D (5 bases). The CDR3 runs to 14 residues. Germline V gene data show CDR1 as SGDLS and CDR2 as YYNGEE. Trimming took 0 bases from V and 5 from J, leaving 11 bases between them.

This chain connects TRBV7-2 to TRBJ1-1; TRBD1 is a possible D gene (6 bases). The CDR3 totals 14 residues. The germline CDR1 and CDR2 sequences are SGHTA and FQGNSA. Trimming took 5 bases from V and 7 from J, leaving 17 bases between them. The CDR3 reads CASSPWGRTDEAFF. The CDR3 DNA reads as TGTGCCAGCAGCCCCTGGGGTAGGACAGATGAAGCTTTCTTT.

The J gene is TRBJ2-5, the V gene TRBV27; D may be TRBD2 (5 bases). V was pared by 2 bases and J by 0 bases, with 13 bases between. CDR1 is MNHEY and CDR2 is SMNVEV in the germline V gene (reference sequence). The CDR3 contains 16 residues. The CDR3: CASSLRRTANQETQYF. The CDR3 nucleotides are TGTGCCAGCAGTTTACGCCGGACTGCTAACCAAGAGACCCAGTACTTC.

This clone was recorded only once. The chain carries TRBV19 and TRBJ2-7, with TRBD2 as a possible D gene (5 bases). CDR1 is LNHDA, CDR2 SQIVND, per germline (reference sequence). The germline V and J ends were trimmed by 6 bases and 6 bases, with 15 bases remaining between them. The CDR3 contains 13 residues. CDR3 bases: TGTGCCAGTAGCGGCGGGCCGACGGGCGAGCAGTACTTC. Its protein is CASSGGPTGEQYF. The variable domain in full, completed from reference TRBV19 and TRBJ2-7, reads DGGITQSPKYLFRKEGQNVTLSCEQNLNHDAMYWYRQDPGQGLRLIYYSQIVNDFQKGDIAEGYSVSREKKESFPLTVTSAQKNPTAFYLCASSGGPTGEQYFGPGTRLTVT.

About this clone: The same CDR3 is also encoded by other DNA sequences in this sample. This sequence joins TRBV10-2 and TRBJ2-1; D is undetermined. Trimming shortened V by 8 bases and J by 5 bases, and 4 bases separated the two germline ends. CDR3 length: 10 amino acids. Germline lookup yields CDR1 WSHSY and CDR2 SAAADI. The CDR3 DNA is TGCGCCAGCGGAGACAATGAGCAGTTCTTC. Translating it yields CASGDNEQFF.

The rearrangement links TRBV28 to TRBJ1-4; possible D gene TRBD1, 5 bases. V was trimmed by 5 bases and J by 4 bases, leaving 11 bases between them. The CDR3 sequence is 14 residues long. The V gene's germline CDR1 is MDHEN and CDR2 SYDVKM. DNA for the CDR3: TGTGCCAGCAGTGTGAATGGGGGTAATGAAAAACTGTTTTTT. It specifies CASSVNGGNEKLFF.

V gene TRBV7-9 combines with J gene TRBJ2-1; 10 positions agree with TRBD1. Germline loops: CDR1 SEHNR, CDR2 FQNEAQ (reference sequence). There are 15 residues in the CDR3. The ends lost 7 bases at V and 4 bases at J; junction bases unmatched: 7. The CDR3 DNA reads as TGTGCCAGCACCTCCGGGACAGGGGCGTACAATGAGCAGTTCTTC. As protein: CASTSGTGAYNEQFF.

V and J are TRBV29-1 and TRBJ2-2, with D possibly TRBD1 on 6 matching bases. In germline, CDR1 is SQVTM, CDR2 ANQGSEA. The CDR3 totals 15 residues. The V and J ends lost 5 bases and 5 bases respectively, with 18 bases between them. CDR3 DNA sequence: TGCAGCGTTCGAGGTCAGGGGTCCTTAACCGGGGAGCTGTTTTTT. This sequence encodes CSVRGQGSLTGELFF.

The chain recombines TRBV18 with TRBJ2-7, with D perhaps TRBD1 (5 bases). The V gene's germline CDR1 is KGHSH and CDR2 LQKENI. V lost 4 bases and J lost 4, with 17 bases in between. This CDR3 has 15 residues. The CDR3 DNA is TGTGCCAGCTCACTCACAGTCGCAGGGTGGTACGAGCAGTACTTC. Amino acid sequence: CASSLTVAGWYEQYF. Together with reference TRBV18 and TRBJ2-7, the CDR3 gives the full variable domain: NAGVMQNPRHLVRRRGQEARLRCSPMKGHSHVYWYRQLPEEGLKFMVYLQKENIIDESGMPKERFSAEFPKEGPSILRIQQVVRGDSAAYFCASSLTVAGWYEQYFGPGTRLTVT.

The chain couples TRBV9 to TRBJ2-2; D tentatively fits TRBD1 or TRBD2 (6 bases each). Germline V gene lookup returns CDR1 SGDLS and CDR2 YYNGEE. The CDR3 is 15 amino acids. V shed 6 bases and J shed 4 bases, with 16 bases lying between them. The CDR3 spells CASNPRGDGTGELFF. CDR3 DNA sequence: TGTGCCAGCAACCCTAGGGGGGATGGCACCGGGGAGCTGTTTTTT.

In DNA form, the CDR3 reads TGTGCCAGCAGCTTAGGCGGGAGTCGCACAGATACGCAGTATTTT. Encoded protein: CASSLGGSRTDTQYF. This chain connects TRBV7-2 to TRBJ2-3; 7 bases map to TRBD2. Germline loops: CDR1 SGHTA, CDR2 FQGNSA. V lost 1 base, J lost 1 base, and 2 bases stayed unmatched. The CDR3 runs to 15 residues.

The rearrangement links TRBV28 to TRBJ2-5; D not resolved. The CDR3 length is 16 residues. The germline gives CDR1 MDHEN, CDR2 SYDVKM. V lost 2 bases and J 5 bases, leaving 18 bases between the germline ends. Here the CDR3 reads CASSLRGNSFGETQYF. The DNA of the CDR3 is TGTGCCAGCAGTTTACGTGGGAATAGTTTTGGGGAGACCCAGTACTTC.

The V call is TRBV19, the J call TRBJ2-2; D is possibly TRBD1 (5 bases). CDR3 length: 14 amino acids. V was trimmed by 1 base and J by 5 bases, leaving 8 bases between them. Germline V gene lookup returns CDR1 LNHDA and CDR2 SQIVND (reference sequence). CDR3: CASSIGTKTGELFF. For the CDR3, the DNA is TGTGCCAGTAGTATAGGGACAAAAACCGGGGAGCTGTTTTTT.

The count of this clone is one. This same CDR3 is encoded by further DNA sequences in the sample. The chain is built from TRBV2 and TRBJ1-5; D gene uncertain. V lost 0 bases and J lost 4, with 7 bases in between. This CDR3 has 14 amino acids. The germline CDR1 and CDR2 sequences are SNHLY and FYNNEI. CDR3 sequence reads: CASSEATANQPQHF. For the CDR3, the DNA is TGTGCCAGCAGTGAAGCCACAGCGAATCAGCCCCAGCATTTT.

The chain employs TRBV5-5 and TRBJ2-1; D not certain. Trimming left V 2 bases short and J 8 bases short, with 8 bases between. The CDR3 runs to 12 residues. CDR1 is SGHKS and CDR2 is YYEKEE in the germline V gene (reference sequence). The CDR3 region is CASSLSFYEQFF. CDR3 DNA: TGTGCCAGCAGCTTAAGTTTCTATGAGCAGTTCTTC.

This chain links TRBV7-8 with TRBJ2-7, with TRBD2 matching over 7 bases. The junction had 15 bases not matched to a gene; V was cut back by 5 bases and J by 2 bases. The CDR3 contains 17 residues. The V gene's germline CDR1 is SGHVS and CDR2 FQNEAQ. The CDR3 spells CASSPLGGRELPYEQYF. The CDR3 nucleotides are TGTGCCAGCAGCCCTCTCGGGGGGAGGGAACTTCCCTACGAGCAGTACTTC.

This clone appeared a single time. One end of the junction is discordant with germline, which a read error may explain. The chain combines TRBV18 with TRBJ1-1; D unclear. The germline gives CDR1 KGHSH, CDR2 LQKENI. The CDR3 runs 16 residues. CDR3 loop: CASSAPGSLRNTEAFF. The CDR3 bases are TGTGCCAGCTCAGCACCGGGGTCTTTACGGAACACTGAAGCTTTCTTT.

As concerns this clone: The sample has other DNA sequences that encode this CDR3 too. The CDR3 here is CASSPRESNEQFF. Written as DNA, the CDR3 is TGTGCCAGCAGCCCGAGGGAATCCAATGAGCAGTTCTTC. V is TRBV5-4 and J is TRBJ2-1, with D tentatively TRBD2 (5 bases). V was clipped by 4 bases and J by 6 bases, with 11 bases between them. The CDR3 runs to 13 residues. The V gene's germline CDR1 is SGHNT and CDR2 YYREEE (reference sequence).

The CDR3 nucleotides are TGTGCCAGCTCGGGTGCCCCCTCGAACACTGAAGCTTTCTTT. Its protein is CASSGAPSNTEAFF. The V call is TRBV2, the J call TRBJ1-1, with no clear D. The CDR3 consists of 14 residues. V dropped 8 bases and J dropped 1 base, with 14 bases sitting between them. The germline CDR1 and CDR2 sequences are SNHLY and FYNNEI. Full variable domain (remainder filled in from reference TRBV2 and TRBJ1-1): EPEVTQTPSHQVTQMGQEVILRCVPISNHLYFYWYRQILGQKVEFLVSFYNNEISEKSEIFDDQFSVERPDGSNFTLKIRSTKLEDSAMYFCASSGAPSNTEAFFGQGTRLTVV.

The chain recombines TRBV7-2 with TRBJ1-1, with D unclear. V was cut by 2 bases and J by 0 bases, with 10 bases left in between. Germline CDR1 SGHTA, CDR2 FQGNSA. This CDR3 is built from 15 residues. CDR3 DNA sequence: TGTGCCAGCAGCTTAAGGCGCGGTTTGAACACTGAAGCTTTCTTT. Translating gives CASSLRRGLNTEAFF.

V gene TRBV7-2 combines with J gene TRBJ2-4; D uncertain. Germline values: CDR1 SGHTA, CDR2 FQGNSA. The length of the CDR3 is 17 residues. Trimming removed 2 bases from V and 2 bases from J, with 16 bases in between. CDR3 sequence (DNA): TGTGCCAGCAGCTTATATGTGAGAAGCGAGTCCAAAAACATTCAGTACTTC. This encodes CASSLYVRSESKNIQYF. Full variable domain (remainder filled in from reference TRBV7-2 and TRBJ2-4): GAGVSQSPSNKVTEKGKDVELRCDPISGHTALYWYRQSLGQGLEFLIYFQGNSAPDKSGLPSDRFSAERTGGSVSTLTIQRTQQEDSAVYLCASSLYVRSESKNIQYFGAGTRLSVL.